This T cell receptor (beta chain) was captured by sequencing in a study of T cell clones after liver transplantation (dated by TCRdb to between 2018 and 2020). Regarding the research as a whole: Samples were obtained from ITN030ST, a randomized trial in which withdrawal of immunosuppression was attempted within 2 years of liver transplantation. Blood samples were collected pre-transplant, then pre-randomization ahead of withdrawal, and finally post-randomization once withdrawal had either been completed or failed. Subjects received no induction therapy and standard immunosuppression until randomization at 12-24 months post-transplant. After a pre-transplant mixed lymphocyte reaction, TCRbeta sequencing was used to pinpoint donor-reactive T cell clones, which were subsequently tracked in post-transplant blood. As an antigen-independent comparator for the donor-reactive sequences, third party-reactive TCRbeta sequences from pre-transplant MLRs were identified as well. The study cohort included 8 liver transplant recipients, of whom 3 were classified as tolerant and 5 as non-tolerant. Three of the eight recipients were HCV-positive; the others were transplanted for non-autoimmune, non-viral indications. Tolerance was defined as complete immunosuppression withdrawal for at least one year with no rise in liver enzymes beyond twice the upper limit of normal. Results and caveats for the whole study, not just this receptor: A greater decline was seen for donor-reactive sequences than for third party-reactive sequences, suggesting partial antigen-specific deletion unrelated to withdrawal success. In two subjects, low numbers of available donor cells limited the measurable donor-reactive repertoire. Because allograft tissue specimens were not available, migration of donor-reactive T cells into the graft, rather than deletion, may have occurred. A significant post-transplant decrease in circulating donor-reactive CD4 TCRbeta sequences was observed in most of the 8 subjects, irrespective of tolerance or HCV status. The conclusions were considered preliminary, being limited by small, heterogeneous patient numbers and non-standardized post-transplant time points. When repertoire turnover was taken into account, detection of donor-reactive sequences was significantly reduced in 7 of 8 subjects for CD4 and in 8 of 8 subjects for CD8.

Thawed unstimulated PBMCs were stained for CD3, CD4 and CD8 and FACS-sorted into CD3+CD4+ and CD3+CD8+ populations. All 8 studied subjects were randomized to immunosuppression withdrawal. The Qiagen DNeasy Blood and Tissue Kit was used for genomic DNA isolation. After removal of 7 bases from V and 0 bases from J, the junction retains 6 bases not matched to a gene. The germline V gene gives CDR1 as MDHEN and CDR2 as SYDVKM. From cysteine to phenylalanine, the CDR3 is 16 amino acids long. Left in the record is the CDR3 DNA by itself, 48 bases read in frame from the first base. For this clone: Its antigen has not been determined. Per-base quality was not reported, and no clone a single base away is much larger than it.

Using immunoSEQ, frozen genomic DNA was subjected to high-throughput TCRbeta CDR3 sequencing, a process that included PCR amplification, mapping, bias correction and internal controls. Turning to the authors' computational methods: Productive rearrangements were kept, and unique TCRbeta sequences were defined by CDR3 nucleotide sequence plus V and J gene. A sequence counted as donor-reactive only if the sequence showed at least 5-fold expansion in CFSE-low cells compared with unstimulated pre-transplant cells and had a frequency of at least 0.01%. Minimum frequency thresholds were set for each subject based on the unstimulated sample with the lowest template count, ensuring at least 90% detection power. Jensen-Shannon divergence between the top 1000 TCRbeta sequences post-transplant and pre-transplant was used to measure repertoire turnover. Two-sided Fisher's exact tests were used to test for changes in the detection of donor-reactive sequences. Not all clones reach the TCRdb copy of this immuneACCESS table, which keeps in-frame sequences only. Checked studies attribute under half of the gap to unresolved V genes and leave the rest unexplained. The V and J calls and clone size were taken over from that table, and D and trimming were inferred from the DNA. This sample is represented by about 120,000 clones; just over 90% of them were singletons. The ten biggest clones cover around 0.83% of the sample.

The TCR was taken from a human patient who received a liver transplant. Some T cells may be donor cells from the graft after a transplant. The sequence links TRBV28 to TRBJ2-3; 11 bases in the junction line up with TRBD2. This material consisted of CD4+ T cells from blood, taken 12 months after liver transplant. The nucleotide sequence is TGTGCCAGCACAGGGGGACTAGCGGTTAGCACAGATACGCAGTATTTT. Translated, it reads CASTGGLAVSTDTQYF. With the portions outside the CDR3 filled from the reference TRBV28 and TRBJ2-3 genes, the complete variable region becomes DVKVTQSSRYLVKRTGEKVFLECVQDMDHENMFWYRQDPGLGLRLIYFSYDVKMKEKGDIPEGYSVSREKKERFSLILESASTNQTSMYLCASTGGLAVSTDTQYFGPGTRLTVL.